The TCR beta chain described here comes from a study of blood T cells in healthy people across ages. The V and J ends lost 4 bases and 8 bases, in that order; junction bases with no gene match: 8. The CDR3 contains 16 residues. Germline V gene sequence: CDR1 MDHEN, CDR2 SYDVKM. Worth noting for this clonotype: Its antigen is as yet unknown.

For the second PCR, which ran for about 7 to 12 cycles, a sample-barcoded 5' primer and a J-beta primer mix were used. MiXCR was run by TCRdb on the 5' RACE reads, yielding one entry per CDR3 protein. The table has under 2 million distinct CDR3 sequences, about 31% seen once. Study-level findings and limits: Shifts in expanded clonotypes may have been confounded by donor CMV status, which was unknown.

The rearrangement joins TRBV28 to TRBJ2-2; 12 bases fit TRBD1. This TCR came from a woman aged 25 to 45 in good health. The sequenced material came from blood. The DNA for the CDR3 is TGTGCCAGCAGTTCGGCGGGACAGGGGGCCGTTGGGGAGCTGTTTTTT. Its translation is CASSSAGQGAVGELFF.